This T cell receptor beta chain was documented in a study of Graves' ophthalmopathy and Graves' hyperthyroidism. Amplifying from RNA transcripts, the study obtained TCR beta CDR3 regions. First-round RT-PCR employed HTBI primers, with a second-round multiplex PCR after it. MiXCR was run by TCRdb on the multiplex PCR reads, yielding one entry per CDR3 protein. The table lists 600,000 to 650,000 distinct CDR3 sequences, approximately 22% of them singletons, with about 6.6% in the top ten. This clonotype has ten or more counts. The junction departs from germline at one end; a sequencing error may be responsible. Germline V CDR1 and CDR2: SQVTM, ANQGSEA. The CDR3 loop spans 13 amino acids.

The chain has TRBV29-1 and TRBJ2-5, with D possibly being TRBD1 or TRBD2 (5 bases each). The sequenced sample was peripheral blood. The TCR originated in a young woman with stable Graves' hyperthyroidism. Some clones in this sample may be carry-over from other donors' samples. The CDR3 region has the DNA TGCAGCGTTTTTTCGGGGCCGCAAGAGACTCAGTACTTC. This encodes CSVFSGPQETQYF.